The 32 T cell receptor beta chains in this list originate from one sample, sequenced in a study of T-cell memory formation after mild COVID-19. TCRdb re-called the 5' RACE reads through MiXCR, storing one row per CDR3 protein. Seen here are 40,000 to 55,000 distinct CDR3 sequences, less than 15% observed once, and the top ten hold about 25%. Sample: PBMCs or a T cell subset sorted from them (not recorded which). These TCRs come from a man younger than 35 who had mild COVID-19 (a few samples of this study predate the infection). Cell type and time point are not known.

This clonotype was seen repeatedly, ten times or more. V gene TRBV13 combines with J gene TRBJ1-1, with no clear D. V shed 1 base and J shed 3 bases, with 0 bases lying between them. CDR1 is PRHDT, CDR2 FYEKMQ, per germline (reference sequence). There are 11 residues in the CDR3. The CDR3: CASSLDTEAFF. DNA for the CDR3: TGTGCCAGCAGCTTAGACACTGAAGCTTTCTTT.

This clonotype was seen repeatedly, ten times or more. This chain joins TRBV7-2 and TRBJ2-3, with 11 nucleotides matching TRBD1. The V segment lost 5 bases and the J segment 4 bases; nucleotides outside the gene matches: 5. The germline CDR1 and CDR2 sequences are SGHTA and FQGNSA. This CDR3 contains 15 residues. The CDR3: CASSRRDRGADTQYF. The CDR3 bases are TGTGCCAGCAGCCGCCGGGACAGGGGGGCAGATACGCAGTATTTT.

This clonotype occurred many times. The rearrangement uses TRBV7-9 and TRBJ2-1; 9 bases line up with TRBD2. Germline V gives CDR1 SEHNR, CDR2 FQNEAQ (reference sequence). The junction had 10 bases not matched to a gene; V was cut back by 4 bases and J by 9 bases. This CDR3 is 15 amino acids long. CDR3 coding DNA: TGTGCCAGCAGCTCCCTTGCGGGGGGGCCAGGTGAGCAGTTCTTC. Its protein product is CASSSLAGGPGEQFF.

Ten or more counts support this clonotype. The chain combines TRBV9 with TRBJ2-7; perhaps TRBD1 as D (5 bases). The CDR3 totals 15 residues. Trimming removed 0 bases from V and 4 bases from J, with 14 bases in between. Germline CDR1 and CDR2: SGDLS and YYNGEE. CDR3 sequence (DNA): TGTGCCAGCAGCGTAGTGGCCAGGGCCCCTTACGAGCAGTACGTC. It is translated as CASSVVARAPYEQYV.

The rearrangement links TRBV11-2 to TRBJ1-1; D gene unclear. Germline loops: CDR1 SGHAT, CDR2 FQNNGV. The CDR3 runs to 13 residues. V lost 3 bases and J lost 4, with 9 bases in between. The CDR3 coding sequence is TGTGCCAGCAGCTTTCGGGGTGGCACTGAAGCTTTCTTT. This encodes CASSFRGGTEAFF.

This clonotype has a count of ten or more. The chain combines TRBV7-2 with TRBJ2-3; possibly TRBD1 or TRBD2 for D (5 bases each). The CDR3 is made up of 13 amino acids. V lost 1 base and J 6 bases, leaving 8 bases between the germline ends. The V gene's germline CDR1 is SGHTA and CDR2 FQGNSA. CDR3 amino acids: CASSLGWGDTQYF. The CDR3, as DNA: TGTGCCAGCAGCTTAGGATGGGGGGATACGCAGTATTTT. Combining the CDR3 with reference TRBV7-2 and TRBJ2-3 gives the whole variable domain GAGVSQSPSNKVTEKGKDVELRCDPISGHTALYWYRQSLGQGLEFLIYFQGNSAPDKSGLPSDRFSAERTGGSVSTLTIQRTQQEDSAVYLCASSLGWGDTQYFGPGTRLTVL.

J is TRBJ1-1 and V is TRBV6-6; the D gene is possibly TRBD1 (6 bases). Germline CDR1 MNHNY, CDR2 SVGAGI (reference sequence). The length of the CDR3 is 12 residues. Trimming stripped 2 bases from V and 11 bases from J, with 12 bases between. The CDR3 here is CASSYRPGDAFF. As DNA, the CDR3 is TGTGCCAGCAGTTACCGGCCAGGGGATGCTTTCTTT.

This chain connects TRBV7-2 to TRBJ2-1; tentatively, D is TRBD2 (5 bases). CDR3 length equals 13 residues. Trimming took 5 bases from V and 6 from J, leaving 11 bases between them. Germline assignment: CDR1 SGHTA and CDR2 FQGNSA. In DNA, the CDR3 is TGTGCCAGCAGCCCCCTAGCAACCAATGAGCAGTTCTTC. It codes for CASSPLATNEQFF. Full variable domain (missing parts from reference TRBV7-2 and TRBJ2-1): GAGVSQSPSNKVTEKGKDVELRCDPISGHTALYWYRQSLGQGLEFLIYFQGNSAPDKSGLPSDRFSAERTGGSVSTLTIQRTQQEDSAVYLCASSPLATNEQFFGPGTRLTVL.

This clonotype was counted many times. The J gene is TRBJ2-4, the V gene TRBV7-9; TRBD1 matches at 7 bases. Germline CDR1 and CDR2: SEHNR and FQNEAQ (reference sequence). The CDR3 runs 16 residues. V shed 5 bases, J shed 2 bases, and the junction held 9 bases outside the gene matches. The chain's CDR3 is CASSHGQVLTKNIQYF. CDR3 sequence (DNA): TGTGCCAGCAGCCACGGACAGGTCCTAACCAAAAACATTCAGTACTTC.

This clonotype was counted only a few times. The chain is built from TRBV28 and TRBJ1-5; 7 nucleotides line up with TRBD1. Unmatched junction bases numbered 17, after V lost 5 bases and J lost 7 bases. The CDR3 runs to 17 residues. Germline loops: CDR1 MDHEN, CDR2 SYDVKM. The CDR3 protein is CASSLGPKTGIGQPQHF. The CDR3 bases are TGTGCCAGCAGTCTCGGACCTAAGACAGGGATCGGACAGCCCCAGCATTTT. The whole variable domain, filled in from reference TRBV28 and TRBJ1-5, reads DVKVTQSSRYLVKRTGEKVFLECVQDMDHENMFWYRQDPGLGLRLIYFSYDVKMKEKGDIPEGYSVSREKKERFSLILESASTNQTSMYLCASSLGPKTGIGQPQHFGDGTRLSIL.

A remark on this clonotype: It may be a read error: a sequence one base away is much more abundant. This chain uses TRBV20-1 with TRBJ1-6, with D maybe TRBD1 (5 bases). CDR1 DFQATT and CDR2 SNEGSKA come from the germline V gene (reference sequence). CDR3 length: 14 residues. The ends were cut back, 5 bases at V and 7 bases at J, with 15 bases in the middle. CDR3 protein: CSARGTPANSPLHF. In DNA, the CDR3 is TGCAGTGCTCGAGGGACCCCCGCGAATTCACCCCTCCACTTT.

This clonotype has a count of ten or more. The V and J genes are TRBV7-3 and TRBJ2-3, with D unclear. The germline V gene has CDR1 SGHTA and CDR2 FQGTGA. This CDR3 is 14 amino acids long. V lost 3 bases, J lost 2 bases, and 9 bases lay in between. CDR3 protein: CASSLGGYTDTQYF. The CDR3 coding sequence is TGTGCCAGCAGCTTGGGCGGTTACACAGATACGCAGTATTTT.

This sequence joins TRBV2 and TRBJ2-2; D is unclear. This CDR3 is built from 11 residues. V was clipped by 6 bases and J by 6 bases, with 5 bases between them. The germline V gene encodes CDR1 SNHLY and CDR2 FYNNEI. CDR3 DNA sequence: TGTGCCAGCAGAGCGCCCGGGGAGCTGTTTTTT. Translated: CASRAPGELFF.

The rearrangement links TRBV5-1 to TRBJ2-5; unclear D gene. The CDR3 is made up of 13 amino acids. V gave up 0 bases and J gave up 1 base, with 4 bases separating them. CDR1 SGHRS and CDR2 YFSETQ come from the germline V gene. Here the CDR3 DNA reads TGCGCCAGCAGCTTGGTGATCCAAGAGACCCAGTACTTC. Translation gives CASSLVIQETQYF.

The chain combines TRBV11-2 with TRBJ2-3, with 8 bases that match TRBD2. The ends lost 3 bases at V and 2 bases at J; junction bases unmatched: 4. CDR1 SGHAT and CDR2 FQNNGV come from the germline V gene. CDR3 length: 15 residues. In DNA form, the CDR3 reads TGTGCCAGCAGCTTGGGACTAGTTCCCACAGATACGCAGTATTTT. Residues: CASSLGLVPTDTQYF. Using reference TRBV11-2 and TRBJ2-3 for the parts outside the CDR3, the full variable domain is EAGVAQSPRYKIIEKRQSVAFWCNPISGHATLYWYQQILGQGPKLLIQFQNNGVVDDSQLPKDRFSAERLKGVDSTLKIQPAKLEDSAVYLCASSLGLVPTDTQYFGPGTRLTVL.

In this sample, this clonotype turned up a few times. This sequence joins TRBV5-8 and TRBJ2-1; TRBD2 is a possible D gene (6 bases). Trimming removed 2 bases from V and 1 base from J, with 13 bases in between. The germline CDR1 and CDR2 sequences are SGHTS and YDEGEE. This CDR3 has 16 residues. The CDR3 protein is CASSFFRGNSYNEQFF. CDR3 nucleotides: TGTGCCAGCAGCTTTTTCCGGGGGAATTCCTACAATGAGCAGTTCTTC.

This clonotype was detected a few times. J is TRBJ2-7 and V is TRBV4-3; D is unresolved. CDR3 size: 15 residues. Per germline, CDR1 LGHNA and CDR2 YSLEER. V was pared by 0 bases and J by 0 bases, with 9 bases between. The CDR3 reads CASSQDRGDSYEQYV. DNA of the CDR3: TGCGCCAGCAGCCAAGATCGCGGCGACTCCTACGAGCAGTACGTC.

In its sample, this clonotype was seen a few times. This chain connects TRBV5-1 to TRBJ2-4; D may correspond to TRBD1 or TRBD2 (5 bases each). The CDR3 spans 14 residues. The germline V and J ends were trimmed by 3 bases and 7 bases, with 14 bases remaining between them. Germline CDR1 SGHRS, CDR2 YFSETQ. The CDR3 DNA sequence: TGCGCCAGCAGCTCTGGGACCGAGTACAACATTCAGTACTTC. Protein product: CASSSGTEYNIQYF.

In its sample, this clonotype was seen a few times. The chain is built from TRBV2 and TRBJ1-1; D might be TRBD1 (6 bases). Per germline, CDR1 SNHLY and CDR2 FYNNEI. This CDR3 has 13 residues. V dropped 7 bases and J dropped 0 bases, with 9 bases sitting between them. In nucleotides, the CDR3 is TGTGCCAGCAAGGGACATATGAACACTGAAGCTTTCTTT. Translating it yields CASKGHMNTEAFF.

This sequence joins TRBV27 and TRBJ2-7, with TRBD1 identical over 12 bases. V lost 2 bases, J lost 7 bases, and 9 bases stayed unmatched. The CDR3 has 16 residues. CDR1 and CDR2 from the germline V gene are MNHEY and SMNVEV (reference sequence). CDR3 sequence (DNA): TGTGCCAGCAGTTTAGCCGGGACAGGGGGCTCGGGAGAGCAGTACTTC. As protein: CASSLAGTGGSGEQYF.

This clonotype was counted ten times or more. The chain couples TRBV7-3 to TRBJ2-1, with D possibly matching TRBD1 (5 bases). Per the germline V gene, CDR1 is SGHTA and CDR2 is FQGTGA. The CDR3 has 14 amino acids. V shed 5 bases and J shed 0 bases, with 8 bases lying between them. The CDR3 loop reads CASSQGGSYNEQFF. In nucleotides, the CDR3 is TGTGCCAGCAGCCAGGGCGGCTCCTACAATGAGCAGTTCTTC.

The chain uses TRBV5-1 and TRBJ2-3, with D possibly TRBD1 on 6 matching bases. Trimming took 2 bases from V and 5 from J, leaving 15 bases between them. This CDR3 spans 15 amino acids. CDR1 SGHRS and CDR2 YFSETQ come from the germline V gene. The CDR3 region is CASSLTGPIGDTQYF. CDR3 nucleotides: TGCGCCAGCAGCTTAACAGGGCCGATAGGAGATACGCAGTATTTT. The full variable domain, in which reference TRBV5-1 and TRBJ2-3 provide the parts outside the CDR3, is KAGVTQTPRYLIKTRGQQVTLSCSPISGHRSVSWYQQTPGQGLQFLFEYFSETQRNKGNFPGRFSGRQFSNSRSEMNVSTLELGDSALYLCASSLTGPIGDTQYFGPGTRLTVL.

This clonotype was recorded many times. The chain is built from TRBV5-1 and TRBJ2-3; weak D call: TRBD2 (7 bases). CDR3 size: 16 residues. CDR1 is SGHRS and CDR2 is YFSETQ in the germline V gene. The V end lost 1 base, the J end lost 2 bases, and 14 bases lay between the germline ends. CDR3 DNA: TGCGCCAGCAGCTTGAGGGTGGGGGGGCCCACAGATACGCAGTATTTT. This gives the protein CASSLRVGGPTDTQYF.

This clonotype was detected only once. V and J are TRBV28 and TRBJ2-5; D is uncertain. Trimming left V 4 bases short and J 4 bases short, with 1 base between. The CDR3 contains 10 residues. The germline V gene has CDR1 MDHEN and CDR2 SYDVKM. The CDR3 loop reads CASSSETQYF. The CDR3 nucleotides read TGTGCCAGCAGTTCAGAGACCCAGTACTTC.

This clonotype has ten or more counts. The rearrangement links TRBV7-2 to TRBJ2-7, with 11 bases identical to TRBD1. Per the germline V gene, CDR1 is SGHTA and CDR2 is FQGNSA. CDR3 length equals 14 residues. V dropped 8 bases and J dropped 2; count of bases not matched to a gene: 5. The CDR3 DNA sequence: TGTGCCAGCGCTAAGGACAGGGGGCCCTACGAGCAGTACGTC. Translated, it gives CASAKDRGPYEQYV.

This clonotype was counted ten times or more. V gene TRBV20-1 combines with J gene TRBJ2-1, with a possible D match to TRBD2 (6 bases). Per the germline V gene, CDR1 is DFQATT and CDR2 is SNEGSKA (reference sequence). CDR3 length equals 16 residues. Trimming took 5 bases from V and 3 from J, leaving 20 bases between them. DNA of the CDR3: TGCAGTGCTCCCATGGGGCGGGGAGGCATCTACAATGAGCAGTTCTTC. This gives the protein CSAPMGRGGIYNEQFF.

CDR3 sequence: CASSEEGGLAGEQFF. The CDR3 DNA reads TGTGCCAGCAGTGAGGAGGGGGGGCTGGCTGGTGAGCAGTTCTTC. The rearrangement joins TRBV2 to TRBJ2-1, with D possibly matching TRBD2 (7 bases). The V gene's germline CDR1 is SNHLY and CDR2 FYNNEI. With 3 bases removed from V and 9 bases from J, the gap between germline ends came to 18 bases. The CDR3 is 15 residues long.

Many counts were recorded for this clonotype. The CDR3 bases are TGTGCCAGCAGTTACTCCATACAGGGCGGAAACACTGAAGCTTTCTTT. Its protein is CASSYSIQGGNTEAFF. The chain is built from TRBV6-5 and TRBJ1-1; possibly TRBD1 for D (6 bases). V was cut by 0 bases and J by 2 bases, with 13 bases left in between. CDR3 length: 16 amino acids. The germline V gene encodes CDR1 MNHEY and CDR2 SVGAGI.

The sample holds a few counts of this clonotype. The V call is TRBV30, the J call TRBJ2-3, with D possibly matching TRBD1 (5 bases). The CDR3 has 14 amino acids. CDR1 GTSNPN and CDR2 SVGIG come from the germline V gene (reference sequence). V lost 1 base, J lost 0 bases, and 8 bases lay in between. The CDR3 loop reads CAWSAGHSTDTQYF. The CDR3 DNA follows: TGTGCCTGGAGTGCCGGACATAGCACAGATACGCAGTATTTT.

This clonotype was seen many times. This chain links TRBV19 with TRBJ2-5, with a tentative D call TRBD2 (6 bases). The germline gives CDR1 LNHDA, CDR2 SQIVND (reference sequence). The CDR3 length is 15 residues. V lost 10 bases and J 4 bases, leaving 22 bases between the germline ends. CDR3 nucleotide sequence: TGTGCCATCTCACCGCCGGGGACTGTACGAGAGACCCAGTACTTC. Its translation is CAISPPGTVRETQYF.

This clonotype was detected a few times. The V gene is TRBV9, the J gene TRBJ2-2, with unresolved D. The CDR3 totals 15 residues. The germline V gene has CDR1 SGDLS and CDR2 YYNGEE. The V and J ends lost 0 bases and 3 bases respectively, with 9 bases between them. The CDR3 reads CASSVEFTYTGELFF. CDR3 DNA sequence: TGTGCCAGCAGCGTAGAGTTCACCTACACCGGGGAGCTGTTTTTT.

This clonotype was detected many times. V gene TRBV12-3 or TRBV12-4 combines with J gene TRBJ2-3; tentatively, D is TRBD2 (5 bases). The V end lost 3 bases, the J end lost 5 bases, and 6 bases lay between the germline ends. The CDR3 contains 12 residues. CDR3 sequence reads: CASSLAGDTQYF. In DNA, the CDR3 is TGTGCCAGCAGTTTGGCGGGAGATACGCAGTATTTT.